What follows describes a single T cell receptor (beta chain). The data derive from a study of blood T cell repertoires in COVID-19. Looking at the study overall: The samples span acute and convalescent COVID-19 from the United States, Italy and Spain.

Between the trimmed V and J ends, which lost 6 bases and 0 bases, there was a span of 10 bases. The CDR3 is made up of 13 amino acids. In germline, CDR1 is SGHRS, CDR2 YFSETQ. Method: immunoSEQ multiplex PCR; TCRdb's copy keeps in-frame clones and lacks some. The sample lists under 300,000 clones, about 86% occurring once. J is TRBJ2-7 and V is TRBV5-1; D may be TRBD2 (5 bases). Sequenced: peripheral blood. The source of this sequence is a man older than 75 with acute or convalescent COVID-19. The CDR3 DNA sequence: TGCGCCAGCACCCGAGAGGGCTCCTACGAGCAGTACTTC. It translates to CASTREGSYEQYF. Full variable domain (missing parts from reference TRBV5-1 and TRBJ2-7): KAGVTQTPRYLIKTRGQQVTLSCSPISGHRSVSWYQQTPGQGLQFLFEYFSETQRNKGNFPGRFSGRQFSNSRSEMNVSTLELGDSALYLCASTREGSYEQYFGPGTRLTVT.